The next 5 T cell receptor beta chains were all read from a single sample in a study of blood T cell repertoires in COVID-19. The data were produced by immunoSEQ multiplex PCR, yet TCRdb's version contains in-frame clones alone and is incomplete. This table holds roughly 160,000 clones, almost 85% found once. The sample consisted of peripheral blood. These receptors all stem from a man between 18 and 29 years old with active or convalescent COVID-19.

This chain joins TRBV4-2 and TRBJ2-7; TRBD1 is a possible D gene (5 bases). Germline CDR1 reads LGHNA; CDR2 reads YNFKEQ. The CDR3 has 17 amino acids. V was pared by 3 bases and J by 2 bases, with 20 bases between. CDR3 bases: TGTGCCAGCAGCCAGGGTAGGGGTTCCCCCTACGCCTACGAGCAGTACTTC. Amino acid sequence: CASSQGRGSPYAYEQYF.

The chain recombines TRBV28 with TRBJ2-7; D not resolved. The V and J ends lost 2 bases and 2 bases respectively, with 7 bases between them. The CDR3 sequence is 13 residues long. CDR1 is MDHEN and CDR2 is SYDVKM in the germline V gene. CDR3 bases: TGTGCCAGCAGTTTAGTACTCCCCTACGAGCAGTACTTC. Its protein is CASSLVLPYEQYF.

The gene calls are TRBV10-3 and TRBJ1-3; a possible D gene is TRBD1 (5 bases). V lost 7 bases and J lost 0, with 10 bases in between. The length of the CDR3 is 14 residues. The V gene's germline CDR1 is ENHRY and CDR2 SYGVKD. This chain's CDR3 is CAIKGLSSGNTIYF. Here the CDR3 DNA reads TGTGCCATCAAGGGACTGAGCTCTGGAAACACCATATATTTT.

The chain links TRBV19 to TRBJ2-7, with 7 bases lining up with TRBD2. V dropped 3 bases and J dropped 3; count of bases not matched to a gene: 2. The CDR3 is 13 residues long. The V gene's germline CDR1 is LNHDA and CDR2 SQIVND (reference sequence). DNA of the CDR3: TGTGCCAGTAGTATCTGGGGGGGCTACGAGCAGTACTTC. This sequence encodes CASSIWGGYEQYF.

The CDR3 nucleotides are TGTGCCAGCAGCTCCCGGACTAGCTCAGGCTACAATGAGCAGTTCTTC. Translated: CASSSRTSSGYNEQFF. The V and J genes are TRBV13 and TRBJ2-1, with 8 bases identical to TRBD2. The V gene's germline CDR1 is PRHDT and CDR2 FYEKMQ (reference sequence). The ends lost 4 bases at V and 3 bases at J; junction bases unmatched: 8. This CDR3 contains 16 residues.